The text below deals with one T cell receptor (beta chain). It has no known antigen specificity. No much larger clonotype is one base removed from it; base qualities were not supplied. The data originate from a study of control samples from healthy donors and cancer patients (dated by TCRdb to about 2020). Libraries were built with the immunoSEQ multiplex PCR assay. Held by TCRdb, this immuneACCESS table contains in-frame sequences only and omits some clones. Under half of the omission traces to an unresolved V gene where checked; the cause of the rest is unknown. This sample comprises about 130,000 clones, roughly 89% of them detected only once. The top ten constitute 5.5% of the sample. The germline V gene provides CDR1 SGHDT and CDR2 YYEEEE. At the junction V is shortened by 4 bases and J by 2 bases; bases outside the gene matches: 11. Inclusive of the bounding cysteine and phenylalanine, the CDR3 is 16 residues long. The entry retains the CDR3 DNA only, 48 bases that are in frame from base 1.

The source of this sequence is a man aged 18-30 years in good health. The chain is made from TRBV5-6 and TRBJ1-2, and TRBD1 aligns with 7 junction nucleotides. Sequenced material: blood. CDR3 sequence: CASSRPYRGPNYGYTF. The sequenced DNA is TGTGCCAGCAGCCGACCGTACAGGGGACCGAACTATGGCTACACCTTC.